This T cell receptor (beta chain) was sequenced for a study of CD8 T cells in Susac syndrome. With random hexamers, reverse transcription was performed on roughly 0.5 to 1 ug of RNA. The method of amplification for TCR beta CDR3 was immunoSEQ multiplex PCR, covering 54 Vbeta and 13 Jbeta. MiXCR was run by TCRdb on the immunoSEQ multiplex PCR reads, yielding one entry per CDR3 protein. The sample comprises around 50,000 distinct CDR3 sequences, almost 95% of which are singletons, and around 0.42% rests with the top ten. Sequencing of TCR beta covered CD8+ and CD4+ T cells obtained from blood. Healthy donors constituted the controls, which were matched for age and sex. With 2 bases removed from V and 3 bases from J, the gap between germline ends came to 7 bases. The length of the CDR3 is 14 residues. Germline-derived CDR1 and CDR2 are MNHEY and SMNVEV (reference sequence).

The sequence was collected from a human donor in good health. J is TRBJ2-2 and V is TRBV27; D is perhaps TRBD1 (5 bases). The sample comprised CD8+ T cells from PBMCs. Here the CDR3 reads CASSLQGYTGELFF. The CDR3 DNA follows: TGTGCCAGCAGTTTACAGGGTTACACCGGGGAGCTGTTTTTT.